This T cell receptor beta chain was found in a study of T cell responses to AZD1222 COVID-19 vaccine. Overall study findings and caveats: Only a handful of AZD1222 recipients, six or seven in all, had baseline seropositivity. Spike-specific TCR breadth and depth rose after two AZD1222 doses. Repertoire collection took place solely once the T cell response had peaked. Among the donors, most were white British and more were female, and clonal diversity was possibly underestimated.

This CDR3 is 15 amino acids long. Germline-derived CDR1 and CDR2 are KGHSH and LQKENI. V was cut by 8 bases and J by 0 bases, with 14 bases left in between. The table came from immunoSEQ multiplex PCR; TCRdb's copy has only in-frame clones and leaves some out. Of some 180,000 clones listed, 90% to 95% are singletons. Notes on this clone: Its cognate antigen is unknown.

This material consisted of peripheral blood, taken 28 days after the second dose of the MenACWY control vaccine. This receptor was taken from an adult who received the MenACWY meningococcal vaccine as a control. J is TRBJ1-5 and V is TRBV18, with unresolved D. CDR3 sequence (DNA): TGTGCCAGCCTAGAGACGACCGATAGCAATCAGCCCCAGCATTTT. This encodes CASLETTDSNQPQHF. Full variable domain (remainder filled in from reference TRBV18 and TRBJ1-5): NAGVMQNPRHLVRRRGQEARLRCSPMKGHSHVYWYRQLPEEGLKFMVYLQKENIIDESGMPKERFSAEFPKEGPSILRIQQVVRGDSAAYFCASLETTDSNQPQHFGDGTRLSIL.